This T cell receptor beta chain originates from a study of shared clonotypes between healthy human individuals (dated by TCRdb to 2019 to 2021). Regarding the study in general: A couple of women and a few men aged 18 to 49 years were included in the cohort. For each donor, CD4 naive and CD4 memory were each given three plates, CD8 naive was given two plates, and CD8 memory was given one plate. Each donor's leukapheresis produced roughly between roughly 0.85 and 9.5 billion PBMCs. To increase sequencing depth and limit assay-specific biases, different laboratories used diverse techniques to prepare libraries and sequence TCR repertoires. Blood TCR repertoires of about five healthy adults were deeply sequenced to estimate repertoire size and the extent of clonotype sharing between individuals. General findings and caveats noted by the study authors: Estimated clonotype richness was generally larger for naive than for memory subsets. Compared with non-shared clonotypes, the clonotypes found in all four sorted-subset donors had higher generation probabilities. Roughly 5% of naive CD4, 3.5% of naive CD8, 2% to 2.5% of memory CD4, and approximately 0.39% of memory CD8 clonotypes were shared across several donors. Pairwise subsampling indicated that sequencing depth was expected to affect the degree of clonotype sharing among donors. Because the study included a small number of donors, the genetic and exposure-history diversity represented was limited. Even with the large sequencing depth, rarefaction of the sorted-subset datasets indicated that sequencing was incomplete. Only blood was sampled, and tissue TCR repertoires likely differ from those in blood.

Using the deep immunoSEQ assay, multiplex PCR amplified TCR CDR3 regions from genomic DNA. Extracted genomic DNA from each cell subset was spread evenly across all wells of several immunoSEQ 96-well plates, with each plate serving as a replicate. For sorted subsets, around 200 ng genomic DNA, equal to 30,000 or so T cell genomes, was loaded into each replicate PCR. The purified libraries were quantified using a Qubit 3.0 fluorometer, sized with a Bioanalyzer 2100, and then quantified again using the KAPA Library Quantification kit. Every immunoSEQ 96-well plate was sequenced on a separate single-read 150-cycle Illumina NextSeq 550 flow cell. The original pipeline was this. Because the immunoSEQ output included only junctional sequences and no quality scores, the filtering could not be the same as the filtering used for full-length reads. Sequences were annotated with PyIR, a Python wrapper for IgBLAST v1.9, and V/J genes and CDR3 were assigned using IMGT germline references. Reads were filtered out if the reads had weak V/J assignments (E-value above 1e-6), no CDR3, stop codons, out-of-frame junctions, or ambiguous translated residues. A V3J clonotype was defined by an identical inferred V gene, J gene, and CDR3 amino acid sequence. Percentage overlap between repertoires was calculated by dividing the number of shared unique clonotypes by the size of the smaller repertoire. Repertoire richness was assessed with RTK rarefaction, the Chao1 estimator, and Recon v2.1 estimates of unobserved clonotypes. Generation probabilities for all TCRbeta clonotypes obtained by the gDNA method from a handful of donors were computed using OLGA. Held by TCRdb, this immuneACCESS table contains in-frame sequences only and omits some clones. Under half of the omission traces to an unresolved V gene where checked; the cause of the rest is unknown. D and trimming were read from the DNA, whereas the V and J calls and clone size are those reported in that table. This sample holds 500,000 to 700,000 clones; around 96% were observed only once. Around 0.11% of the sample is held by the ten biggest clonotypes.

CD8 naive samples consisted of CD45RO-negative cells that were positively selected for CCR7, yielding a CD45RA+CCR7+ population without TemRA cells. Donors were healthy HIV-negative adults with no recently reported acute infections or vaccinations. Every donor was a Caucasian adult residing in Nashville, Tennessee, USA. After blood collection by leukapheresis, PBMCs were isolated using Ficoll-Histopaque density gradient centrifugation and then cryopreserved in the vapor phase of liquid nitrogen. Analytical flow cytometry was used to check the purity and quantity of each magnetically sorted T cell population. Each sorted fraction had its genomic DNA isolated and then quantified by UV absorbance on a Nanodrop 2000c. About this clone itself: There is no known antigen for this receptor. Qualities for individual bases were not recorded, and no much larger clone is one base off.

CDR1 is given as LNHDA and CDR2 as SQIVND, both from the germline V gene (reference sequence). Trimming costs V 9 bases and J 1 base, and their ends lie 9 bases apart. Inclusive of the bounding cysteine and phenylalanine, the CDR3 is 12 residues long. Of the read, only the CDR3 DNA is kept; its 36 bases are in frame from base 1. The sequence was obtained from a woman younger than 45 in good health. Sample: naive CD8+ T cells sorted from blood. According to the study, the label for this sample's cell subset or site signals: CD45RA+CCR7+. The sequence joins TRBV19 to TRBJ1-1; no confident D gene assignment can be made. The DNA is TGTGCCAGCAAATACGCGAACACTGAAGCTTTCTTT. It is translated as CASKYANTEAFF.